What follows describes a single TCR beta chain. Its specificity is unknown. This sample includes further DNA sequences coding for the same CDR3. This sample was included in a study of radiotherapy plus CTLA-4 blockade in lung cancer. Overall study context: Disease control was seen in approximately 29% of patients, objective responses in approximately 20%. Study results and caveats: Blood saw expansion of tumor-derived TCR clones after radiotherapy plus ipilimumab. The authors reported that early blood T cell clone dynamics, with interferon-beta, best predicted response.

TCRdb's table, derived via immunoSEQ multiplex PCR, lists solely in-frame clones and lacks some. The top ten hold 9.5% to 10% of the sample, which has around 43,000 clones, under 80% seen once. The CDR3 contains 16 residues. Unmatched junction bases numbered 3, after V lost 0 bases and J lost 2 bases. Germline V CDR1 and CDR2: SNHLY, FYNNEI. Source: peripheral blood, taken from a patient treated with radiotherapy plus ipilimumab. The rearrangement uses TRBV2 and TRBJ1-5; TRBD1 aligns across 8 bases. This sequence originates from a human donor with non-small cell lung cancer who had stable disease on radiotherapy plus ipilimumab. The CDR3 loop is CASSEALGQGNQPQHF. CDR3 DNA sequence: TGTGCCAGCAGTGAAGCGCTGGGACAGGGCAATCAGCCCCAGCATTTT.